This T cell receptor beta chain came from a study of blood T cell repertoires in COVID-19. Study details: The United States, Italy and Spain were the sources of the acute and convalescent COVID-19 samples. T cells, B-cell-depleted T cells, or PBMCs supplied cDNA or gDNA.

V lost 4 bases, J lost 5 bases, and 7 bases stayed unmatched. CDR3 length: 14 amino acids. Germline V gene data show CDR1 as SGHRS and CDR2 as YFSETQ. Authors' analysis steps: From reference gene primer amplification, estimates of nucleated cell counts were derived. Measured with immunoSEQ multiplex PCR; TCRdb has only the in-frame clones, and not every one. The V and J calls and clone size are taken from that table; D and trimming were inferred from the DNA. The sample lists about 300,000 clones, more than 75% occurring once. Source material: peripheral blood. The sequence was obtained from a woman aged 40 to 50 who had recovered from COVID-19. The chain uses TRBV5-1 and TRBJ2-5, with 8 bases matching TRBD1. The DNA of the CDR3 is TGCGCCAGCAGCGGTTCAGGGGGCATGGAGACCCAGTACTTC. Translated: CASSGSGGMETQYF. The entire variable domain, with the rest obtained from reference TRBV5-1 and TRBJ2-5, is as follows: KAGVTQTPRYLIKTRGQQVTLSCSPISGHRSVSWYQQTPGQGLQFLFEYFSETQRNKGNFPGRFSGRQFSNSRSEMNVSTLELGDSALYLCASSGSGGMETQYFGPGTRLLVL.